Presented here are 20 T cell receptor beta chains from one specimen sequenced in a study of shared T cell receptors in the human thymus. The repertoire was sequenced with immunoSEQ multiplex PCR; TCRdb's copy has only in-frame clones and lacks some. This sample has about 660,000 clones, with roughly 90% found just once. This same sample was also part of a study on human thymus T cells.

Sequencing was carried out using thymocytes. These receptors were taken from a boy under two years old with a congenital heart defect.

The chain employs TRBV6-5 and TRBJ2-7; no reliable D call. CDR1 MNHEY and CDR2 SVGAGI come from the germline V gene. The CDR3 contains 15 residues. The V gene lost 5 bases and the J gene lost 0 bases, with 14 bases spanning the gap. The CDR3 region has the DNA TGTGCCAGCAGTCCCCCCCAGGCCCACTCCTACGAGCAGTACTTC. It specifies CASSPPQAHSYEQYF.

The V call is TRBV19, the J call TRBJ2-5; 9 bases line up with TRBD2. The CDR3 runs 17 residues. Trimming cost V 6 bases and J 5 bases; bases outside gene matches: 16. Germline V gene sequence: CDR1 LNHDA, CDR2 SQIVND (reference sequence). In DNA form, the CDR3 reads TGTGCCAGTAGGGGACGGGACAGCGGGAGGTTCATGGAGACCCAGTACTTC. It yields the protein CASRGRDSGRFMETQYF. The entire variable domain, with the rest obtained from reference TRBV19 and TRBJ2-5, is as follows: DGGITQSPKYLFRKEGQNVTLSCEQNLNHDAMYWYRQDPGQGLRLIYYSQIVNDFQKGDIAEGYSVSREKKESFPLTVTSAQKNPTAFYLCASRGRDSGRFMETQYFGPGTRLLVL.

This chain connects TRBV6-1 to TRBJ1-1; D possibly corresponds to TRBD1 (6 bases). From germline, CDR1 is MNHNS and CDR2 SASEGT. Trimming took 0 bases from V and 6 from J, leaving 17 bases between them. The CDR3 extends over 16 amino acids. The CDR3 spells CASSEAARDKSAEAFF. DNA of the CDR3: TGTGCCAGCAGTGAAGCGGCCCGGGACAAGAGCGCTGAAGCTTTCTTT.

The chain links TRBV7-8 to TRBJ2-1; 14 bases are shared with TRBD2. The germline V gene has CDR1 SGHVS and CDR2 FQNEAQ. This CDR3 contains 16 residues. J gave up 12 bases and V 4 bases, and 11 bases lay outside the gene matches. The CDR3: CASSYDRTSGRRGQFF. CDR3 nucleotides: TGTGCCAGCAGCTATGATCGGACTAGCGGGAGGAGGGGGCAGTTCTTC.

V gene TRBV29-1 combines with J gene TRBJ2-1; a possible D gene is TRBD2 (6 bases). In germline, CDR1 is SQVTM, CDR2 ANQGSEA. The CDR3 is made up of 15 amino acids. V was pared by 7 bases and J by 2 bases, with 18 bases between. The CDR3 DNA follows: TGCAGCGCAACTTGGAGGGAAGGGGCCTACAATGAGCAGTTCTTC. This encodes CSATWREGAYNEQFF.

J is TRBJ2-2 and V is TRBV2; tentatively, D is TRBD1 (5 bases). V shed 6 bases and J shed 6 bases, with 14 bases lying between them. The CDR3 sequence is 14 residues long. In germline, CDR1 is SNHLY, CDR2 FYNNEI. CDR3 amino acids: CASSAPGKAGELFF. In DNA, the CDR3 is TGTGCCAGCAGCGCCCCAGGGAAAGCCGGGGAGCTGTTTTTT. The whole variable domain, remainder taken from reference TRBV2 and TRBJ2-2, is EPEVTQTPSHQVTQMGQEVILRCVPISNHLYFYWYRQILGQKVEFLVSFYNNEISEKSEIFDDQFSVERPDGSNFTLKIRSTKLEDSAMYFCASSAPGKAGELFFGEGSRLTVL.

The rearrangement joins TRBV20-1 to TRBJ2-1; TRBD2 agrees at 11 bases. V was pared by 1 base and J by 14 bases, with 1 base of the junction left unmatched. The germline V gene has CDR1 DFQATT and CDR2 SNEGSKA (reference sequence). The CDR3 is 11 residues long. Here the CDR3 DNA reads TGCAGTGCTAGAGTAGCGGGAGGGGAGTTCTTC. It yields the protein CSARVAGGEFF.

The rearrangement joins TRBV7-8 to TRBJ2-7, with 7 positions matching TRBD1. In germline, CDR1 is SGHVS, CDR2 FQNEAQ. The CDR3 length is 15 residues. J lost 1 base, V lost 3 bases, and 6 bases had no gene match. DNA of the CDR3: TGTGCCAGCAGCTTGACAGGGCGTAGATCCTACGAGCAGTACTTC. It codes for CASSLTGRRSYEQYF.

The rearrangement links TRBV27 to TRBJ2-5; 12 bases fit TRBD2. The CDR3 totals 17 residues. Germline assignment: CDR1 MNHEY and CDR2 SMNVEV (reference sequence). The ends lost 6 bases at V and 5 bases at J; junction bases unmatched: 13. CDR3 DNA sequence: TGTGCCAGCAGACCCCGGACTAGCGGGATGGGGGGGGAGACCCAGTACTTC. Translated, it gives CASRPRTSGMGGETQYF.

This chain uses TRBV4-1 with TRBJ2-1; 9 nucleotides agree with TRBD2. There are 18 residues in the CDR3. V trimming: 0 bases; J trimming: 0 bases; junction bases outside the gene matches: 6. Per the germline V gene, CDR1 is MGHRA and CDR2 is YSYEKL. The CDR3 loop is CASSQDEGGGASYNEQFF. For the CDR3, the DNA is TGCGCCAGCAGCCAAGATGAGGGCGGGGGGGCCTCCTACAATGAGCAGTTCTTC.

This clone is a singleton in its sample. The V and J genes are TRBV23-1 and TRBJ2-1; TRBD2 matches 11 bases. TRBV23-1 is placed among ORFs of uncertain function. The V gene end was trimmed by 0 bases and the J gene end by 3 bases; junction bases not matched to a gene: 7. This CDR3 has 18 residues. The CDR3 nucleotides are TGCGCCAGCAGTCAATCGGAAACCGGGACTAGCGGCTACAATGAGCAGTTCTTC. Its protein product is CASSQSETGTSGYNEQFF.

V is TRBV2 and J is TRBJ2-7, with 8 bases that match TRBD2. Germline CDR1 is SNHLY and CDR2 is FYNNEI. The CDR3 is 15 amino acids. After removal of 0 bases from V and 0 bases from J, the junction contained 1 base not matched to a gene. The CDR3 is CASSEARGDSYEQYF. The CDR3 DNA follows: TGTGCCAGCAGTGAAGCGCGGGGGGACTCCTACGAGCAGTACTTC.

V and J are TRBV19 and TRBJ2-7; 12 bases match TRBD2. V was pared by 4 bases and J by 3 bases, with 4 bases of the junction left unmatched. The CDR3 has 15 amino acids. Per germline, CDR1 LNHDA and CDR2 SQIVND (reference sequence). The CDR3 DNA follows: TGTGCCAGTAGTAGGACTAGCGGGACAAGCTACGAGCAGTACTTC. This codes for CASSRTSGTSYEQYF.

The chain links TRBV5-4 to TRBJ2-6; D is possibly TRBD1 (7 bases). V dropped 0 bases and J dropped 3 bases, with 22 bases sitting between them. Per germline, CDR1 SGHNT and CDR2 YYREEE (reference sequence). The CDR3 is made up of 20 amino acids. The CDR3 DNA reads TGTGCCAGCAGCTTGGAGAGTCGCGAGGAGGGGGCGGATGGGGCCAACGTCCTGACTTTC. Its translation is CASSLESREEGADGANVLTF.

The chain uses TRBV7-8 and TRBJ2-3; D may be TRBD2 (6 bases). The CDR3 covers 14 residues. Trimming took off 6 bases at V and 4 bases at J, with 14 bases between the two ends. CDR1 is SGHVS and CDR2 is FQNEAQ in the germline V gene. CDR3: CASRLGGLSDTQYF. For the CDR3, the DNA is TGTGCCAGCAGGTTGGGGGGTTTGTCAGATACGCAGTATTTT.

The rearrangement joins TRBV30 to TRBJ2-7; TRBD2 aligns across 9 bases. Trimming at V came to 1 base and at J to 3 bases, leaving 10 bases not matched to a gene. The CDR3 runs 16 residues. Per the germline V gene, CDR1 is GTSNPN and CDR2 is SVGIG (reference sequence). The CDR3 region has the DNA TGTGCCTGGAGTGGGGCTAGCGGGAATAGCGGCTACGAGCAGTACTTC. Amino acid sequence: CAWSGASGNSGYEQYF. Looking up the rest from reference TRBV30 and TRBJ2-7 gives the full variable domain: SQTIHQWPATLVQPVGSPLSLECTVEGTSNPNLYWYRQAAGRGLQLLFYSVGIGQISSEVPQNLSASRPQDRQFILSSKKLLLSDSGFYLCAWSGASGNSGYEQYFGPGTRLTVT.

Only a few counts were recorded for this clone. The J gene is TRBJ2-3, the V gene TRBV6-1; the D gene is possibly TRBD1 (7 bases). In germline, CDR1 is MNHNS, CDR2 SASEGT. V shed 1 base and J shed 2 bases, with 13 bases lying between them. The CDR3 consists of 16 residues. The CDR3 sequence: CASSEVGRGVTDTQYF. CDR3 nucleotides: TGTGCCAGCAGTGAAGTGGGCAGGGGGGTCACAGATACGCAGTATTTT.

The DNA of the CDR3 is TGTGCCAGCAGCTTTGACAGGGACTCTGGAAACACCATATATTTT. Protein product: CASSFDRDSGNTIYF. The rearrangement links TRBV7-9 to TRBJ1-3, with 7 nucleotides matching TRBD1. This CDR3 has 15 amino acids. The germline V gene encodes CDR1 SEHNR and CDR2 FQNEAQ (reference sequence). V gave up 3 bases and J gave up 0 bases; unmatched junction bases: 2. Full variable domain (outside the CDR3, taken from reference TRBV7-9 and TRBJ1-3): DTGVSQNPRHKITKRGQNVTFRCDPISEHNRLYWYRQTLGQGPEFLTYFQNEAQLEKSRLLSDRFSAERPKGSFSTLEIQRTEQGDSAMYLCASSFDRDSGNTIYFGEGSWLTVV.

The rearrangement uses TRBV2 and TRBJ2-3, with a weak D call TRBD1 (6 bases). Trimming removed 7 bases at V and 5 bases at J, with 16 bases between. Germline lookup yields CDR1 SNHLY and CDR2 FYNNEI. CDR3 length equals 14 residues. CDR3 in amino acids: CASKGVRSGDTQYF. CDR3 nucleotides: TGTGCCAGCAAGGGGGTTAGGAGTGGAGATACGCAGTATTTT. The full variable domain, in which reference TRBV2 and TRBJ2-3 provide the parts outside the CDR3, is EPEVTQTPSHQVTQMGQEVILRCVPISNHLYFYWYRQILGQKVEFLVSFYNNEISEKSEIFDDQFSVERPDGSNFTLKIRSTKLEDSAMYFCASKGVRSGDTQYFGPGTRLTVL.

The V call is TRBV28, the J call TRBJ2-5, with 9 bases fitting TRBD1. Germline assignment: CDR1 MDHEN and CDR2 SYDVKM. The CDR3 has 12 residues. Trimming at V came to 6 bases and at J to 5 bases, leaving 1 base not matched to a gene. The CDR3 bases are TGTGCCAGCAGACAGGGGGCGGAGACCCAGTACTTC. Residues: CASRQGAETQYF.